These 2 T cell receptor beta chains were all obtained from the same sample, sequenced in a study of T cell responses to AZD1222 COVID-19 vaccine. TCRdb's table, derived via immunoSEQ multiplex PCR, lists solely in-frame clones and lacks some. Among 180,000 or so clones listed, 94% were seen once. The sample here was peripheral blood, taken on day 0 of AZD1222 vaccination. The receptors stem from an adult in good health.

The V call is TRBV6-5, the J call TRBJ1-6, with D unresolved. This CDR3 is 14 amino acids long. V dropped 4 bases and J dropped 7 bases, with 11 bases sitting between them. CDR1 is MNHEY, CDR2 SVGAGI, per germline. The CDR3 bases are TGTGCCAGCAGTTTATTCAAAGGAAATTCACCCCTCCACTTT. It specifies CASSLFKGNSPLHF.

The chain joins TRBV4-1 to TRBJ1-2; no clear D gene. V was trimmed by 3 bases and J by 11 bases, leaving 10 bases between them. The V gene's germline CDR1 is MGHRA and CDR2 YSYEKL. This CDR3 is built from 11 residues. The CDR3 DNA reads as TGCGCCAGCAGCCAGGTCGGGCTTTACACCTTC. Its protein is CASSQVGLYTF.